The clone carrying this TCR beta chain appeared a single time. Its antigen is undetermined. Deep was the level used in running the assay. TCRdb's table, derived via immunoSEQ multiplex PCR, lists solely in-frame clones and lacks some. The sample lists 600,000 to 700,000 clones, about three quarters occurring once. This sample was included in a study of shared clonotypes between healthy human individuals. The study, taken as a whole, reports: Generation probabilities were higher for clonotypes shared across all four sorted-subset donors than for unshared ones.

Germline CDR1 reads SGHDT; CDR2 reads YYEEEE. The CDR3 loop spans 16 amino acids. V was pared by 4 bases and J by 3 bases, with 10 bases of the junction left unmatched. Sample: memory CD4+ T cells sorted from blood. Subset here: CD45RA-negative fraction. The receptor comes from a woman under 40 in good health. The rearrangement links TRBV5-6 to TRBJ1-1; 9 positions agree with TRBD1. The CDR3 sequence is CASSVNRGRIDTEAFF. The CDR3 nucleotides read TGTGCCAGCAGCGTCAACAGGGGGCGCATCGACACTGAAGCTTTCTTT.